This entry is about one T cell receptor beta chain. This clonotype has more than one count but fewer than ten. Its antigen is not yet known. Base-call qualities are not available, and no considerably larger clone is one nucleotide away. TCRdb names Illumina HiSeq 1500 as the instrument used. Using fastp at Q25 and MiXCR, TCRdb reprocessed the public reads and kept productive beta chains. Records with the same CDR3 protein are collapsed into one entry carrying the most frequent genes and DNA. For this sample there are 350,000 to 400,000 distinct CDR3 sequences; approximately 30% appear just once. Approximately 15% of the sample is held by the ten biggest clonotypes. This sample is part of a study of T cell repertoires in cytomegalovirus infection (dated by TCRdb to the late 2010s). Study-wide context: Peptide stimulations targeted recently identified HLA-C-restricted CMV epitopes, whose presentation resists viral immunomodulation, together with well-studied HLA-B-restricted epitopes. Donor HLA type was relevant to the analysis, as public TCR beta signatures indicated carriage of CMV infection together with the matching HLA type.

V loses 6 bases, J loses 2 bases, and the germline ends lie 10 bases apart. From its cysteine to its phenylalanine, the CDR3 spans 13 amino acids. The entry retains the CDR3 DNA only, 39 bases that are in frame from base 1. Based on the germline V gene (reference sequence), the CDR1 and CDR2 sequences are LNHDA and SQIVND. The paper's findings and limits, for the study overall: The ex vivo response was dominated by HLA-C-restricted CMV-specific TCR beta clonotypes, which also provided the single most frequent clonotype in two of eight donors. Carriers of CMV infection plus the relevant HLA type were discriminated by the cumulative frequency of public TCR beta family members in the study cohort and in an independent roughly 370-donor cohort.

Sample treatment or condition, as interpreted from the label and publication: in vitro stimulation with specific CMV peptide epitopes to enrich CMV-specific T cells. The chain is encoded by TRBV19 joined to TRBJ1-1; no D gene can be assigned with confidence. This clonotype was sampled from a human donor in good health (CMV status not recorded). Some clones in this sample may be carry-over from other donors' samples. This material consisted of cultured PBMCs, taken from culture after CMV antigen stimulation. The DNA is as follows: TGTGCCAGTAGAAAAGGAACTAACACTGAAGCTTTCTTT. This gives the protein CASRKGTNTEAFF.